A single sample gave rise to the 11 T cell receptor beta chains below, sequenced in a study of technical replicates of blood from a handful of donors. Sequenced by immunoSEQ multiplex PCR; TCRdb stores in-frame clones only, minus some. This table holds 60,000 to 90,000 clones, 95% to 98% found once. Sequenced material: T cells isolated from PBMCs. These receptors were obtained from a human donor in good health.

The chain carries TRBV5-1 and TRBJ1-4; 9 bases match TRBD1. Germline assignment: CDR1 SGHRS and CDR2 YFSETQ. The CDR3 is 15 residues long. Trimming at V came to 5 bases and at J to 6 bases, leaving 8 bases not matched to a gene. This chain's CDR3 is CASSDLQGADEKLFF. The CDR3 DNA reads as TGCGCCAGCAGTGATCTACAGGGGGCGGATGAAAAACTGTTTTTT.

The chain carries TRBV11-2 and TRBJ2-1, with D possibly matching TRBD2 (6 bases). The ends were cut back, 1 base at V and 5 bases at J, with 24 bases in the middle. This CDR3 region has 19 residues. Germline lookup yields CDR1 SGHAT and CDR2 FQNNGV. CDR3 sequence reads: CASSLASFTSWVGDNEQFF. The CDR3 DNA follows: TGTGCCAGCAGCTTAGCTTCTTTTACTAGCTGGGTAGGAGACAATGAGCAGTTCTTC.

The rearrangement links TRBV28 to TRBJ2-5; 8 positions agree with TRBD2. The CDR3 is made up of 15 amino acids. Trimming at V came to 4 bases and at J to 4 bases, leaving 8 bases not matched to a gene. Germline loops: CDR1 MDHEN, CDR2 SYDVKM. CDR3 loop: CASSSLTSVTETQYF. Here the CDR3 DNA reads TGTGCCAGCAGTTCCCTGACTAGCGTCACAGAGACCCAGTACTTC.

The chain employs TRBV5-1 and TRBJ1-2; D not resolved. This CDR3 contains 15 residues. CDR1 is SGHRS, CDR2 YFSETQ, per germline. Trimming took off 0 bases at V and 4 bases at J, with 13 bases between the two ends. The CDR3 DNA reads TGCGCCAGCAGCTTGGGATCTCTATCGGGCTATGGCTACACCTTC. Its translation is CASSLGSLSGYGYTF.

This clone was observed a single time. The V and J genes are TRBV27 and TRBJ1-1, with unresolved D. V was cut by 1 base and J by 4 bases, with 10 bases left in between. The CDR3 runs 14 residues. The V gene's germline CDR1 is MNHEY and CDR2 SMNVEV (reference sequence). The CDR3 spells CASSLYQARTEAFF. CDR3 nucleotide sequence: TGTGCCAGCAGTTTATACCAGGCGCGCACTGAAGCTTTCTTT.

J is TRBJ2-2 and V is TRBV5-4, with TRBD2 matching 9 bases. Germline assignment: CDR1 SGHNT and CDR2 YYREEE (reference sequence). The CDR3 runs 16 residues. V dropped 0 bases and J dropped 7; count of bases not matched to a gene: 7. In nucleotides, the CDR3 is TGTGCCAGCAGCTTGGCCGCGGTAGCGGGGGACGGGGAGCTGTTTTTT. Amino acid sequence: CASSLAAVAGDGELFF. The entire variable domain, with the rest obtained from reference TRBV5-4 and TRBJ2-2, is as follows: ETGVTQSPTHLIKTRGQQVTLRCSSQSGHNTVSWYQQALGQGPQFIFQYYREEENGRGNFPPRFSGLQFPNYSSELNVNALELDDSALYLCASSLAAVAGDGELFFGEGSRLTVL.

The chain recombines TRBV7-6 with TRBJ2-3, with D tentatively TRBD2 (6 bases). This CDR3 spans 15 amino acids. Deletions cut 5 bases from V and 4 bases from J, with 16 bases between. Germline V gives CDR1 SGHVS, CDR2 FNYEAQ. CDR3 sequence reads: CASSRGAGKSDTQYF. CDR3 nucleotides: TGTGCCAGCAGCCGAGGAGCGGGCAAATCAGATACGCAGTATTTT.

The chain is built from TRBV27 and TRBJ2-5; 9 nucleotides agree with TRBD1. The V gene end was trimmed by 3 bases and the J gene end by 5 bases; junction bases not matched to a gene: 10. CDR3 length: 16 residues. Germline V lookup: CDR1 MNHEY, CDR2 SMNVEV (reference sequence). The CDR3 DNA sequence: TGTGCCAGCAGTTTCACCGGGACAGGGCCCATGGAGACCCAGTACTTC. It encodes CASSFTGTGPMETQYF.

V is TRBV11-3 and J is TRBJ2-7; possibly TRBD1 for D (6 bases). The CDR3 consists of 15 residues. The V and J ends lost 4 bases and 2 bases respectively, with 15 bases between them. The germline V gene has CDR1 SGHNT and CDR2 YENEEA. As DNA, the CDR3 is TGTGCCAGCAGCTCCCCGGGACAAATAACCTACGAGCAGTACTTC. Amino acid sequence: CASSSPGQITYEQYF.

The chain joins TRBV30 to TRBJ2-2; 8 bases fit TRBD2. The CDR3 extends over 12 amino acids. V was clipped by 6 bases and J by 6 bases; unmatched bases: 3. CDR1 is GTSNPN, CDR2 SVGIG, per germline (reference sequence). The CDR3 is CACREGAGELFF. The CDR3 DNA reads TGTGCCTGTCGGGAGGGCGCCGGGGAGCTGTTTTTT.

The chain employs TRBV28 and TRBJ2-7; 8 bases agree with TRBD2. J gave up 2 bases and V 7 bases, and 4 bases lay outside the gene matches. This CDR3 has 13 residues. The germline CDR1 and CDR2 sequences are MDHEN and SYDVKM. The CDR3 DNA reads as TGTGCCAGCACCCCGGGACTAGCCTACGAGCAGTACTTC. Its translation is CASTPGLAYEQYF.